The subject of this entry is one T cell receptor (beta chain). Amplification of the TCR beta CDR3 (from genomic DNA) was done by two-round multiplex PCR. Round one of PCR was performed, and it used primers specific to each TRBV and TRBJ gene. TCRdb passed the multiplex PCR reads through MiXCR, listing each CDR3 protein once. The sample includes tens of thousands of distinct CDR3 sequences, 35% to 50% of them seen just once. The CDR3 extends over 13 amino acids. Between the trimmed V and J ends, which lost 10 bases and 7 bases, there was a span of 20 bases. Per germline, CDR1 SEHNR and CDR2 FQNEAQ (reference sequence). The record originates from a study of prognosis after radiotherapy for stage I lung cancer. Looking at the study overall: Over twelve of the patients were found to have newly diagnosed primary stage I lung tumors, and four or five were living with oligometastatic NSCLC after surgical resection of the primary tumor.

This sequence joins TRBV7-9 and TRBJ2-7; no firm D call. Material: PBMCs, obtained before or after stereotactic body radiation therapy (not recorded which). The TCR was taken from a donor aged 50 or older with non-small cell lung cancer. DNA of the CDR3: TGTGCCACCGGTAGCCTATCTGGAGAGGAGCAGTACTTC. Amino acid sequence: CATGSLSGEEQYF.